The clone carrying this TCR beta chain was counted a single time. Its antigen is unknown. The V gene's germline CDR1 is LGHNA and CDR2 YSLEER. The germline V and J ends were trimmed by 0 bases and 4 bases, with 12 bases remaining between them. The CDR3 is 15 residues long. Sequencing was performed with immunoSEQ multiplex PCR; in TCRdb, only in-frame clones are kept and a portion is missing. Here the sample spans 45,000 or so clones, more than 75% being singletons. This specimen belongs to a study of OX40 agonist ivuxolimab in advanced cancers. Overall study: Of the participants, 40% to 50% had some prior anti-PD-1, anti-PD-L1 or anti-CTLA-4 therapy, which was allowed. Broader study findings: Averaging showed that CD8+ T cells had more expanded clones than CD4+ did. The study found among the lowest clonal expansion in partial responders at 0.1-3.0 mg/kg. CD4+ and CD8+ blood T cells expanded clonally by week 6 at 0.1 to 3.0 mg/kg.

This receptor was taken from an adult with an advanced solid tumor such as melanoma, head and neck, liver or kidney cancer. V gene TRBV4-3 combines with J gene TRBJ1-2; tentative D call: TRBD1 (6 bases). Sequencing used CD4+ or CD8+ T cells sorted from blood, obtained in a trial of the OX40 agonist ivuxolimab. CDR3 residues: CASSQDHRGLYGYTF. The CDR3, as DNA: TGCGCCAGCAGCCAAGATCATCGGGGGCTCTATGGCTACACCTTC.